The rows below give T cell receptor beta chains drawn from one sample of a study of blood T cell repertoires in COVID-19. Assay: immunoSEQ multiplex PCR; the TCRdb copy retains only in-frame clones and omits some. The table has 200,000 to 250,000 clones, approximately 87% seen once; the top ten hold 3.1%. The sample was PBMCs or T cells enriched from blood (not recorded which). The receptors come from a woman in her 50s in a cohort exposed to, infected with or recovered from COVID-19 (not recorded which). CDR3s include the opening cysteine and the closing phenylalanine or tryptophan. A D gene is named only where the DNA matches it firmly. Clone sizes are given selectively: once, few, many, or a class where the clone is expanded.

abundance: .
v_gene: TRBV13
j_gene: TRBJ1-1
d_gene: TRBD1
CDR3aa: CASSLAGPGGIDTEAFF
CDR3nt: TGTGCCAGCAGCTTAGCGGGACCAGGGGGGATCGACACTGAAGCTTTCTTT

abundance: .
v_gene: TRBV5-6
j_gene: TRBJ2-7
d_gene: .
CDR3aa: CASSFLGSYEQYF
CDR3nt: TGTGCCAGCAGCTTCCTAGGCTCCTACGAGCAGTACTTC

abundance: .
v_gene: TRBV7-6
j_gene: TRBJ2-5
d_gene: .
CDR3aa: CASSLGDSTQETQYF
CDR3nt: TGTGCCAGCAGCTTAGGGGACTCAACCCAAGAGACCCAGTACTTC

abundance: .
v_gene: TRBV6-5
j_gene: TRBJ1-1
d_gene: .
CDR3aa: CASTKQGNTEAFF
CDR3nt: TGTGCCAGCACTAAACAGGGGAACACTGAAGCTTTCTTT

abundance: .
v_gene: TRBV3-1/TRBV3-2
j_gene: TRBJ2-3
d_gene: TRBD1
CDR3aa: CASSQGVQGDTQYF
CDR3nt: TGTGCCAGCAGCCAAGGGGTACAGGGGGATACGCAGTATTTT

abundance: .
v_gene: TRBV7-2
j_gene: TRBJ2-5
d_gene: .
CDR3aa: CASSRGIQETQYF
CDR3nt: TGTGCCAGCAGCCGGGGAATCCAAGAGACCCAGTACTTC

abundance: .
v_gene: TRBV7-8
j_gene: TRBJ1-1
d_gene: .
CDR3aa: CASSGVLSEAFF
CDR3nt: TGTGCCAGCAGCGGAGTCTTGAGTGAAGCTTTCTTT

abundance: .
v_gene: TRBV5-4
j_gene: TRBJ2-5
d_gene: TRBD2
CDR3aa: CASSTGLAGGGGETQYF
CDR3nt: TGTGCCAGCAGCACAGGACTAGCGGGGGGCGGGGGAGAGACCCAGTACTTC

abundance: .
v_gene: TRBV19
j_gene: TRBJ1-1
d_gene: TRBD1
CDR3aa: CASSIDYGQGETEAFF
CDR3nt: TGTGCCAGTAGTATAGATTATGGCCAGGGGGAGACTGAAGCTTTCTTT

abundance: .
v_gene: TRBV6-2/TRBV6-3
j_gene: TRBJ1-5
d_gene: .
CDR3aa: CASSYGAGPNQPQHF
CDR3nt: TGTGCCAGCAGTTACGGAGCGGGTCCCAATCAGCCCCAGCATTTT

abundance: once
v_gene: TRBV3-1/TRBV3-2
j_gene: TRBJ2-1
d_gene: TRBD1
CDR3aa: CASSQDGIGRGQGESEQFF
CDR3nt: TGTGCCAGCAGCCAAGATGGAATTGGGAGGGGACAGGGAGAAAGTGAGCAGTTCTTC

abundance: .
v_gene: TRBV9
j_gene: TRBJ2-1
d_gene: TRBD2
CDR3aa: CASSARSGGAWSEQFF
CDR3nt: TGTGCCAGCAGCGCCCGTAGCGGGGGGGCTTGGAGCGAGCAGTTCTTC

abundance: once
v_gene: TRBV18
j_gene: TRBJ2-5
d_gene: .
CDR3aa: CASSYTGEETQYF
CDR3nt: TGTGCCAGCTCGTACACGGGGGAAGAGACCCAGTACTTC

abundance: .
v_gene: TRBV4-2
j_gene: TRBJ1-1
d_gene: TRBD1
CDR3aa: CASSQVGQGNPEAFF
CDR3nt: TGTGCCAGCAGCCAAGTGGGACAGGGGAACCCTGAAGCTTTCTTT

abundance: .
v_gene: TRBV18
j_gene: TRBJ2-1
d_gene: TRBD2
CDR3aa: CASSLIAGGPGDEQFF
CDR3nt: TGTGCCAGCTCTCTGATAGCGGGGGGCCCGGGGGATGAGCAGTTCTTC

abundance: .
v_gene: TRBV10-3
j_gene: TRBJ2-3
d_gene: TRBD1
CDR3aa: CAISESKGQGTDTQYF
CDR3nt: TGTGCCATCAGTGAGTCGAAGGGACAGGGCACAGATACGCAGTATTTT

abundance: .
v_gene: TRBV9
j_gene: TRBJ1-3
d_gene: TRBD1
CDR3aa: CASSVGASRGPELSGNTIYF
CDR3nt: TGTGCCAGCAGCGTAGGTGCCTCGAGGGGGCCGGAACTTTCTGGAAACACCATATATTTT

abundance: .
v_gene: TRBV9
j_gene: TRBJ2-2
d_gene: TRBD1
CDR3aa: CASSVRGQGPAGELFF
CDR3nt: TGTGCCAGCAGCGTAAGGGGACAGGGACCCGCCGGGGAGCTGTTTTTT

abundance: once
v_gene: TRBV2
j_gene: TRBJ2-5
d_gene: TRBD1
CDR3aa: CASSEAQPGTGLETQYF
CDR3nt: TGTGCCAGCAGTGAAGCGCAGCCAGGGACAGGGCTAGAGACCCAGTACTTC

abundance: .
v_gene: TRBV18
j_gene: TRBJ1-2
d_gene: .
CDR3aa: CASSPQVSISGYTF
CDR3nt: TGTGCCAGCTCACCACAAGTCAGTATTAGCGGCTACACCTTC

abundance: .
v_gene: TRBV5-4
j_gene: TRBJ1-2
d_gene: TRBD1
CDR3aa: CASSRETGDGYTF
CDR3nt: TGTGCCAGCAGTCGAGAGACAGGGGACGGCTACACCTTC

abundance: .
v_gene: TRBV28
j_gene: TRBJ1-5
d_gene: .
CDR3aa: CAAGANSNQPQHF
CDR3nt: TGTGCCGCAGGGGCTAATAGCAATCAGCCCCAGCATTTT

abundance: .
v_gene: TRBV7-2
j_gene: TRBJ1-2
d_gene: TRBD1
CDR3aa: CASSLAGGNYGYTF
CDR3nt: TGTGCCAGCAGCTTGGCAGGGGGCAACTATGGCTACACCTTC

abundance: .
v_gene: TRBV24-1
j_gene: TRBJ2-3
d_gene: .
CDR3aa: CATSDLLRGTSNTDTQYF
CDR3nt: TGTGCCACCAGTGATTTGCTTCGGGGGACTTCAAACACAGATACGCAGTATTTT

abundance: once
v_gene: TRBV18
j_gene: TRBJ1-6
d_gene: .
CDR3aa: CASSPARRESSPLHF
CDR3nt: TGTGCCAGCTCACCAGCTCGGAGGGAGAGTTCACCCCTCCACTTT